The entry that follows covers one TCR beta chain sequence. This record comes from a study of blood T cell repertoires in COVID-19. Profiled with immunoSEQ multiplex PCR; TCRdb holds only in-frame clones, not every one. This table holds tens of thousands of clones, 88% found once. Sequencing was done on a sample of peripheral blood. The sequence was collected from a man aged 50 or older with active COVID-19.

This CDR3 is CASSEAQAGGEQFF. Here the CDR3 DNA reads TGTGCCAGCAGTGAAGCCCAGGCCGGGGGTGAGCAGTTCTTC. This chain joins TRBV2 and TRBJ2-1, with D possibly being TRBD2 (6 bases). The V end was cut by 0 bases, the J end by 9 bases, with 12 bases between. This CDR3 spans 14 amino acids. Germline CDR1 reads SNHLY; CDR2 reads FYNNEI. Filled out from reference TRBV2 and TRBJ2-1, the complete variable domain reads EPEVTQTPSHQVTQMGQEVILRCVPISNHLYFYWYRQILGQKVEFLVSFYNNEISEKSEIFDDQFSVERPDGSNFTLKIRSTKLEDSAMYFCASSEAQAGGEQFFGPGTRLTVL.